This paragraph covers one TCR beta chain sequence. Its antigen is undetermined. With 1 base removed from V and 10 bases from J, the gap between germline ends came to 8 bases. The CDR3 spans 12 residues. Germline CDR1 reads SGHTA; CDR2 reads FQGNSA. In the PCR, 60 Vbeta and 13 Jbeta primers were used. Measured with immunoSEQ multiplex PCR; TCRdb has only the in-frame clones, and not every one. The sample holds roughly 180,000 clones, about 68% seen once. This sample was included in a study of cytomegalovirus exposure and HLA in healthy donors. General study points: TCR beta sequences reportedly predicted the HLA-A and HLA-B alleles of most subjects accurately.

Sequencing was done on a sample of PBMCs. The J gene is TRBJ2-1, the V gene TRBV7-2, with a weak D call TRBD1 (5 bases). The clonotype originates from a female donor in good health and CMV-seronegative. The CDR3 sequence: CASSLVPGEQFF. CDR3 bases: TGTGCCAGCAGCTTAGTTCCAGGGGAGCAGTTCTTC.